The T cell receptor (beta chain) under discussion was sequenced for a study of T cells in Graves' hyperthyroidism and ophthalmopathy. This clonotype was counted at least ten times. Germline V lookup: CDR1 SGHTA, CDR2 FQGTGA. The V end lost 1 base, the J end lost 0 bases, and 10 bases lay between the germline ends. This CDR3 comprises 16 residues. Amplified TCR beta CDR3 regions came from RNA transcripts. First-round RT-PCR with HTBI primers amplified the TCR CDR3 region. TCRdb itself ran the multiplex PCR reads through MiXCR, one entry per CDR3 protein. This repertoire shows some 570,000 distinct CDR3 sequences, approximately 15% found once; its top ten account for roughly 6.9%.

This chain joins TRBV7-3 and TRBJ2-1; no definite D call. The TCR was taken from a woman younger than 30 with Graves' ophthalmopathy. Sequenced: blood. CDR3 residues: CASSLNPTGSYNEQFF. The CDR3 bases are TGTGCCAGCAGCTTAAACCCAACTGGCTCCTACAATGAGCAGTTCTTC.